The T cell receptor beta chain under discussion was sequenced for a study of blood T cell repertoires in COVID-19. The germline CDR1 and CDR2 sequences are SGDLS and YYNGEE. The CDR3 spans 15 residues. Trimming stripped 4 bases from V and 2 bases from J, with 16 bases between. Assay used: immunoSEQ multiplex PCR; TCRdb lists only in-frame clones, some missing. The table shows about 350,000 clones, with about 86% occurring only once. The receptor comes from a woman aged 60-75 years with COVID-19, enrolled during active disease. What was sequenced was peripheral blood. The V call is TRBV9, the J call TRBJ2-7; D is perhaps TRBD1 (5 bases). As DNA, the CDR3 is TGTGCCAGCAGCCGAGAGCCGACAGATGCCTACGAGCAGTACTTC. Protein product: CASSREPTDAYEQYF.